The T cell receptor (beta chain) described here comes from a study of blood T cell repertoires in COVID-19. Study summary: The samples span acute and convalescent COVID-19 from the United States, Italy and Spain. T cells, B-cell-depleted T cells, or PBMCs supplied cDNA or gDNA.

CDR1 is MDHEN and CDR2 is SYDVKM in the germline V gene. The CDR3 is 14 residues long. V shed 7 bases, J shed 4 bases, and the junction held 5 bases outside the gene matches. Source study methods: Amplification from reference gene primers served as the basis for estimated nucleated cell counts. Profiling relied on immunoSEQ multiplex PCR, and the TCRdb table lists in-frame clones only, not all of them. V, J and clone size are taken as reported in that table, and D and trimming were inferred from the DNA itself. The sample yields 120,000 to 150,000 clones, almost 90% seen once. This clonotype was obtained from a man between 45 and 60 years old with active or convalescent COVID-19. Specimen: peripheral blood. The chain joins TRBV28 to TRBJ1-4; TRBD1 agrees at 8 bases. The chain's CDR3 is CASKNRGVNEKLFF. In nucleotides, the CDR3 is TGTGCCAGCAAGAACAGGGGGGTTAATGAAAAACTGTTTTTT.